The 31 T cell receptor beta chains reported below all come from one sample, sequenced in a study of T cell responses to AZD1222 COVID-19 vaccine. This table comes from immunoSEQ multiplex PCR, and its TCRdb copy is limited to in-frame clones, with some not included. The sample has 130,000 or so clones; roughly 90% are singletons. The input for sequencing was peripheral blood, taken 28 days after the second AZD1222 dose. The origin of the receptors is an adult who received the AZD1222 COVID-19 vaccine.

The V gene is TRBV7-2, the J gene TRBJ2-5, with 11 bases identical to TRBD2. V lost 4 bases and J lost 8; bases outside the gene matches: 18. Germline V gene sequence: CDR1 SGHTA, CDR2 FQGNSA. This CDR3 region has 18 residues. The DNA of the CDR3 is TGTGCCAGCAGCTACGCTCGACCGGGACTAGCGGCTTCCCTTACCCAGTACTTC. Translating it yields CASSYARPGLAASLTQYF.

The rearrangement uses TRBV28 and TRBJ1-5; D gene ambiguous. This CDR3 contains 12 residues. From germline, CDR1 is MDHEN and CDR2 SYDVKM. V shed 2 bases and J shed 6 bases, with 5 bases lying between them. The CDR3 DNA sequence: TGTGCCAGCAGTTTAGCGGGTCAGCCCCAGCATTTT. Protein: CASSLAGQPQHF.

The genes are TRBV11-2 and TRBJ1-2, with unresolved D. V was clipped by 4 bases and J by 5 bases, with 14 bases between them. Germline CDR1 reads SGHAT; CDR2 reads FQNNGV. This CDR3 contains 14 residues. CDR3 region: CASSSPGREYGYTF. The CDR3 nucleotides are TGTGCCAGCAGCTCCCCCGGACGGGAATATGGCTACACCTTC.

This chain uses TRBV7-9 with TRBJ2-1, with unresolved D. V shed 5 bases and J shed 5 bases, with 13 bases lying between them. Germline values: CDR1 SEHNR, CDR2 FQNEAQ (reference sequence). This CDR3 spans 14 amino acids. In nucleotides, the CDR3 is TGTGCCAGCAGCCCCGCGGATTTTAACAATGAGCAGTTCTTC. It encodes CASSPADFNNEQFF.

This chain joins TRBV7-2 and TRBJ1-4; D gene ambiguous. The CDR3 has 16 residues. Trimming took 2 bases from V and 0 from J, leaving 10 bases between them. CDR1 and CDR2 from the germline V gene are SGHTA and FQGNSA. CDR3 sequence (DNA): TGTGCCAGCAGCTTATCAGCCTTTGCAACTAATGAAAAACTGTTTTTT. Protein product: CASSLSAFATNEKLFF. Variable domain in full (rest from reference TRBV7-2 and TRBJ1-4): GAGVSQSPSNKVTEKGKDVELRCDPISGHTALYWYRQSLGQGLEFLIYFQGNSAPDKSGLPSDRFSAERTGGSVSTLTIQRTQQEDSAVYLCASSLSAFATNEKLFFGSGTQLSVL.

The rearrangement joins TRBV19 to TRBJ1-1; maybe TRBD1 (5 bases). Trimming pared 4 bases from V and 11 bases from J, leaving 17 bases between. The germline gives CDR1 LNHDA, CDR2 SQIVND (reference sequence). This CDR3 comprises 13 residues. CDR3 protein: CASSRPAPEGAFF. Written as DNA, the CDR3 is TGTGCCAGTAGTAGACCAGCTCCCGAGGGGGCTTTCTTT.

The chain joins TRBV5-1 to TRBJ1-1; no firm D call. The CDR3 runs 14 residues. From germline, CDR1 is SGHRS and CDR2 YFSETQ. Trimming pared 4 bases from V and 0 bases from J, leaving 10 bases between. The CDR3 loop reads CASSLRGLNTEAFF. Here the CDR3 DNA reads TGCGCCAGCAGCCTACGAGGACTGAACACTGAAGCTTTCTTT.

This rearrangement joins TRBV12-3 or TRBV12-4 to TRBJ2-7; no firm D call. The CDR3 contains 13 residues. With 1 base removed from V and 5 bases from J, the gap between germline ends came to 9 bases. The CDR3 reads CASSLVQINEQYF. The DNA for the CDR3 is TGTGCCAGCAGTTTAGTGCAGATCAACGAGCAGTACTTC.

This clone occurred a few times. This sequence joins TRBV5-1 and TRBJ1-1; unclear D gene. V lost 1 base and J 3 bases, leaving 7 bases between the germline ends. This CDR3 contains 13 residues. Germline values: CDR1 SGHRS, CDR2 YFSETQ. Written as DNA, the CDR3 is TGCGCCAGCAGCTTGAACGGGGACACTGAAGCTTTCTTT. This sequence encodes CASSLNGDTEAFF.

The rearrangement joins TRBV6-1 to TRBJ2-7, with D perhaps assigned TRBD1 or TRBD2 (5 bases each). The CDR3 length is 18 residues. Germline values: CDR1 MNHNS, CDR2 SASEGT. V was clipped by 1 base and J by 4 bases, with 23 bases between them. The CDR3 sequence: CASSEVGGLAPLGYEQYF. The CDR3, as DNA: TGTGCCAGCAGTGAAGTTGGGGGATTAGCGCCGTTGGGGTACGAGCAGTACTTC.

This chain links TRBV6-5 with TRBJ2-1; D not resolved. In germline, CDR1 is MNHEY, CDR2 SVGAGI. There are 15 residues in the CDR3. Trimming left V 2 bases short and J 0 bases short, with 8 bases between. The chain's CDR3 is CASSYSASSYNEQFF. CDR3 nucleotide sequence: TGTGCCAGCAGTTACAGCGCGAGCTCCTACAATGAGCAGTTCTTC.

This clone was seen just once. This sequence joins TRBV18 and TRBJ2-7; no clear D gene. The CDR3 extends over 13 amino acids. V was clipped by 0 bases and J by 4 bases, with 7 bases between them. Germline CDR1 and CDR2: KGHSH and LQKENI. The CDR3 DNA sequence: TGTGCCAGCTCACCACCGAGCTTTTACGAGCAGTACTTC. Amino acid sequence: CASSPPSFYEQYF.

The genes are TRBV2 and TRBJ1-5, with a possible D match to TRBD1 (5 bases). Trimming shortened V by 5 bases and J by 5 bases, and 13 bases separated the two germline ends. The V gene's germline CDR1 is SNHLY and CDR2 FYNNEI. The CDR3 runs to 14 residues. CDR3 sequence (DNA): TGTGCCAGCAGTTCAGGGATCGGCGATCAGCCCCAGCATTTT. Encoded protein: CASSSGIGDQPQHF.

The chain joins TRBV4-1 to TRBJ1-1, with a tentative D call TRBD1 (5 bases). Trimming removed 1 base at V and 4 bases at J, with 10 bases between. CDR1 and CDR2 (germline): MGHRA, YSYEKL. The CDR3 is made up of 14 amino acids. The CDR3 sequence is CASSQGPGTTEAFF. In nucleotides, the CDR3 is TGCGCCAGCAGCCAAGGCCCAGGGACCACTGAAGCTTTCTTT.

The gene calls are TRBV18 and TRBJ2-2; D gene unclear. The V gene lost 2 bases and the J gene lost 1 base, with 5 bases spanning the gap. This CDR3 contains 14 residues. Looked up from germline, CDR1 is KGHSH and CDR2 is LQKENI. The CDR3 DNA follows: TGTGCCAGCTCACCATCTGTGAACACCGGGGAGCTGTTTTTT. The encoded protein is CASSPSVNTGELFF.

This clone was counted once. V usage is TRBV10-1 and J usage is TRBJ2-7; a weak D match, TRBD2 (6 bases). Germline V gene sequence: CDR1 WNHNN, CDR2 SYGVQD (reference sequence). The CDR3 totals 16 residues. Trimming removed 4 bases from V and 0 bases from J, with 16 bases in between. The chain's CDR3 is CASSGAGRNGSYEQYF. The CDR3 DNA reads TGCGCCAGCAGTGGGGCAGGGAGGAACGGCTCCTACGAGCAGTACTTC.

This clone was seen once. This chain links TRBV27 with TRBJ1-2; D is ambiguous. Germline CDR1 MNHEY, CDR2 SMNVEV (reference sequence). Trimming cost V 1 base and J 4 bases, with 10 bases left between them. The CDR3 has 14 residues. The DNA of the CDR3 is TGTGCCAGCAGTTTATTGGACGGTCGCTATGGCTACACCTTC. Its protein product is CASSLLDGRYGYTF.

Details on this clone: The same CDR3 can be traced to other DNA sequences in this sample. This chain joins TRBV5-1 and TRBJ2-7; 7 positions match TRBD1. Looked up from germline, CDR1 is SGHRS and CDR2 is YFSETQ. The V and J ends lost 0 bases and 4 bases, in that order; junction bases with no gene match: 4. CDR3 size: 14 residues. The CDR3, as DNA: TGCGCCAGCAGCTTGGGCCAGGGGGTATACGAGCAGTACTTC. Translated, it gives CASSLGQGVYEQYF. The full variable domain, rest sourced from reference TRBV5-1 and TRBJ2-7, is KAGVTQTPRYLIKTRGQQVTLSCSPISGHRSVSWYQQTPGQGLQFLFEYFSETQRNKGNFPGRFSGRQFSNSRSEMNVSTLELGDSALYLCASSLGQGVYEQYFGPGTRLTVT.

The chain uses TRBV19 and TRBJ1-5; the D is unclear. Germline V gene lookup returns CDR1 LNHDA and CDR2 SQIVND (reference sequence). V lost 11 bases and J 0 bases, leaving 11 bases between the germline ends. The CDR3 totals 13 residues. As DNA, the CDR3 is TGTGCCTCCGCCGTCTATAGCAATCAGCCCCAGCATTTT. Translation: CASAVYSNQPQHF. The entire variable domain, with the rest obtained from reference TRBV19 and TRBJ1-5, is as follows: DGGITQSPKYLFRKEGQNVTLSCEQNLNHDAMYWYRQDPGQGLRLIYYSQIVNDFQKGDIAEGYSVSREKKESFPLTVTSAQKNPTAFYLCASAVYSNQPQHFGDGTRLSIL.

The chain combines TRBV5-4 with TRBJ2-7; D ambiguous. The CDR3 covers 13 residues. In germline, CDR1 is SGHNT, CDR2 YYREEE (reference sequence). Trimming removed 0 bases from V and 3 bases from J, with 7 bases in between. The CDR3 sequence: CASSLGPNYEQYF. CDR3 nucleotide sequence: TGTGCCAGCAGCTTGGGTCCAAACTACGAGCAGTACTTC.

The gene calls are TRBV28 and TRBJ2-7, with 8 bases lining up with TRBD1. The ends lost 4 bases at V and 2 bases at J; junction bases unmatched: 10. CDR1 is MDHEN, CDR2 SYDVKM, per germline. The length of the CDR3 is 16 residues. For the CDR3, the DNA is TGTGCCAGCAGTTCATACGGACAGGGCCACCCCTACGAGCAGTACTTC. Residues: CASSSYGQGHPYEQYF. Using reference TRBV28 and TRBJ2-7 for the parts outside the CDR3, the full variable domain is DVKVTQSSRYLVKRTGEKVFLECVQDMDHENMFWYRQDPGLGLRLIYFSYDVKMKEKGDIPEGYSVSREKKERFSLILESASTNQTSMYLCASSSYGQGHPYEQYFGPGTRLTVT.

The chain combines TRBV13 with TRBJ2-1; the D gene is possibly TRBD2 (5 bases). Germline V gene lookup returns CDR1 PRHDT and CDR2 FYEKMQ (reference sequence). This CDR3 contains 19 residues. The V and J ends lost 0 bases and 2 bases respectively, with 20 bases between them. The CDR3 bases are TGTGCCAGCAGCTTAGGCCCCCTGGAGCGTAGCGTAACCTACAATGAGCAGTTCTTC. Residues: CASSLGPLERSVTYNEQFF.

The genes are TRBV6-2 or TRBV6-3 and TRBJ2-1; the D is unclear. This CDR3 region has 13 residues. Germline CDR1 and CDR2: MNHEY and SVGEGT. V was pared by 6 bases and J by 5 bases, with 11 bases between. The CDR3 region has the DNA TGTGCCAGCAGCCGCGGAGTAGACAATGAGCAGTTCTTC. This gives the protein CASSRGVDNEQFF.

The V gene is TRBV4-2, the J gene TRBJ2-4, with 7 bases that match TRBD1. The germline V gene encodes CDR1 LGHNA and CDR2 YNFKEQ. V trimming: 8 bases; J trimming: 0 bases; junction bases outside the gene matches: 22. This CDR3 comprises 20 residues. The CDR3 spells CASLVSSGQSPKLAKNIQYF. The DNA for the CDR3 is TGTGCCAGCTTGGTCAGTTCGGGACAGTCCCCCAAGCTAGCCAAAAACATTCAGTACTTC.

The chain joins TRBV5-6 to TRBJ1-3; D unclear. V dropped 0 bases and J dropped 7 bases, with 8 bases sitting between them. The CDR3 is 13 residues long. CDR1 and CDR2 from the germline V gene are SGHDT and YYEEEE. The CDR3 bases are TGTGCCAGCAGCTTGGGGCTGGGGAACACCATATATTTT. Translated, it gives CASSLGLGNTIYF.

The gene calls are TRBV12-5 and TRBJ1-5; tentative D call: TRBD1 (5 bases). The germline V and J ends were trimmed by 5 bases and 6 bases, with 14 bases remaining between them. The CDR3 consists of 14 residues. Per the germline V gene, CDR1 is LGHNT and CDR2 is FRNRAP. The CDR3 sequence: CASGTVTRGQPQHF. DNA of the CDR3: TGTGCTAGTGGTACCGTAACGAGGGGTCAGCCCCAGCATTTT. The whole variable domain, remainder taken from reference TRBV12-5 and TRBJ1-5, is DARVTQTPRHKVTEMGQEVTMRCQPILGHNTVFWYRQTMMQGLELLAYFRNRAPLDDSGMPKDRFSAEMPDATLATLKIQPSEPRDSAVYFCASGTVTRGQPQHFGDGTRLSIL.

This CDR3 reads CASSPVRRRSGTGETQYF. CDR3 nucleotide sequence: TGTGCCAGCAGCCCGGTGAGGAGAAGGTCGGGCACAGGAGAGACCCAGTACTTC. The gene calls are TRBV13 and TRBJ2-5, with D maybe TRBD1 (5 bases). There are 18 residues in the CDR3. Between the trimmed V and J ends, which lost 5 bases and 4 bases, there was a span of 26 bases. Germline V CDR1 and CDR2: PRHDT, FYEKMQ (reference sequence).

The rearrangement uses TRBV10-3 and TRBJ2-1; D gene ambiguous. The germline V and J ends were trimmed by 10 bases and 1 base, with 20 bases remaining between them. The CDR3 consists of 16 residues. In germline, CDR1 is ENHRY, CDR2 SYGVKD. DNA of the CDR3: TGTGCCACCGCCGAAGAGACGGGCGATTCCTACAATGAGCAGTTCTTC. This gives the protein CATAEETGDSYNEQFF.

The chain links TRBV29-1 to TRBJ2-2; D not resolved. CDR1 and CDR2 (germline): SQVTM, ANQGSEA. The V and J ends lost 4 bases and 0 bases respectively, with 9 bases between them. This CDR3 contains 14 residues. Here the CDR3 DNA reads TGCAGCGTTGTATTTACAGCGAACACCGGGGAGCTGTTTTTT. Amino acid sequence: CSVVFTANTGELFF.

The CDR3 loop is CASSLGLASPYEQFF. The DNA of the CDR3 is TGCGCCAGCAGCCTGGGACTAGCGAGCCCTTATGAGCAGTTCTTC. This chain uses TRBV4-1 with TRBJ2-1; 10 nucleotides agree with TRBD2. CDR1 MGHRA and CDR2 YSYEKL come from the germline V gene. Germline trimming cut 4 bases from V and 8 bases from J; bases unmatched to any gene: 8. This CDR3 has 15 residues.

V gene TRBV7-2 combines with J gene TRBJ1-6; no reliable D call. Trimming shortened V by 2 bases and J by 0 bases, and 2 bases separated the two germline ends. CDR1 and CDR2 from the germline V gene are SGHTA and FQGNSA. This CDR3 spans 14 amino acids. CDR3 region: CASSLSSYNSPLHF. The CDR3 nucleotides read TGTGCCAGCAGCTTAAGCTCCTATAATTCACCCCTCCACTTT.